This T cell receptor (beta chain) was sequenced for a study of cytomegalovirus exposure and HLA in healthy donors. Amplification used 60 Vbeta primers and 13 Jbeta primers. Clones were sequenced by immunoSEQ multiplex PCR, and TCRdb holds only the in-frame ones, with some missing. Of around 100,000 clones listed, 82% are singletons. Germline V gene lookup returns CDR1 MNHEY and CDR2 SVGAGI. This CDR3 is 15 amino acids long. With 1 base removed from V and 6 bases from J, the gap between germline ends came to 12 bases. The sample taken for sequencing was PBMCs. The chain has TRBV6-5 and TRBJ2-2; unclear D gene. This receptor was obtained from a man younger than 45 in good health and CMV-seropositive. CDR3 DNA: TGTGCCAGCAGTTACTACCCGGCTAGACCCGGGGAGCTGTTTTTT. Protein product: CASSYYPARPGELFF.